These 27 T cell receptor beta chains originate from one sample sequenced in a study of CD8+ T cells in alopecia areata. The sample's treatment: oral pan-JAK inhibitor, 5-10 mg twice daily. Sequencing relied on a cDNA template that was reverse transcribed from extracted RNA. The repertoire was sequenced with immunoSEQ multiplex PCR; TCRdb's copy has only in-frame clones and lacks some. The table records 150,000 or so clones, roughly 65% of them present only once. This specimen was CD4+ T cells sorted from blood, taken at week 4, from a patient treated with tofacitinib. Every receptor here comes from a human donor with alopecia areata.

The rearrangement uses TRBV30 and TRBJ1-6; the D gene is possibly TRBD1 (5 bases). Germline V gene data show CDR1 as GTSNPN and CDR2 as SVGIG (reference sequence). V lost 4 bases and J 3 bases, leaving 10 bases between the germline ends. The CDR3 has 14 residues. CDR3 protein: CAWISGGYNSPLHF. Here the CDR3 DNA reads TGTGCCTGGATTTCGGGGGGCTATAATTCACCCCTCCACTTT.

The genes are TRBV5-1 and TRBJ1-2, with 7 bases lining up with TRBD1. The ends lost 6 bases at V and 3 bases at J; junction bases unmatched: 8. The CDR3 covers 14 residues. From germline, CDR1 is SGHRS and CDR2 YFSETQ. As DNA, the CDR3 is TGCGCCAGCAACTGGGACAGCGGTGACTATGGCTACACCTTC. It encodes CASNWDSGDYGYTF. The variable domain in full, with the rest retrieved from reference TRBV5-1 and TRBJ1-2, is KAGVTQTPRYLIKTRGQQVTLSCSPISGHRSVSWYQQTPGQGLQFLFEYFSETQRNKGNFPGRFSGRQFSNSRSEMNVSTLELGDSALYLCASNWDSGDYGYTFGSGTRLTVV.

V usage is TRBV30 and J usage is TRBJ1-5; D is undetermined. The germline V gene has CDR1 GTSNPN and CDR2 SVGIG (reference sequence). Trimming took off 1 base at V and 4 bases at J, with 14 bases between the two ends. CDR3 length: 15 residues. In DNA form, the CDR3 reads TGTGCCTGGAGTGAAGGGCAATCGGTTAATCAGCCCCAGCATTTT. Its protein product is CAWSEGQSVNQPQHF. The complete variable domain, with remaining parts taken from reference TRBV30 and TRBJ1-5, reads SQTIHQWPATLVQPVGSPLSLECTVEGTSNPNLYWYRQAAGRGLQLLFYSVGIGQISSEVPQNLSASRPQDRQFILSSKKLLLSDSGFYLCAWSEGQSVNQPQHFGDGTRLSIL.

This chain connects TRBV6-5 to TRBJ1-2, with TRBD1 identical over 7 bases. The junction had 14 bases not matched to a gene; V was cut back by 4 bases and J by 6 bases. In germline, CDR1 is MNHEY, CDR2 SVGAGI. This CDR3 comprises 16 residues. For the CDR3, the DNA is TGTGCCAGCAGTTCCCGCAGACAGGGCCAGGAGGATGGCTACACCTTC. Translating it yields CASSSRRQGQEDGYTF.

This chain joins TRBV29-1 and TRBJ2-4; D possibly corresponds to TRBD2 (5 bases). Germline CDR1 and CDR2: SQVTM and ANQGSEA. Trimming removed 7 bases at V and 9 bases at J, with 16 bases between. The CDR3 totals 12 residues. CDR3 nucleotides: TGCAGCGCTGAGGACTCCGGGTCCATTCAGTACTTC. The encoded protein is CSAEDSGSIQYF.

The chain combines TRBV2 with TRBJ2-5; D is ambiguous. Germline V gives CDR1 SNHLY, CDR2 FYNNEI. This CDR3 spans 12 amino acids. Between the trimmed V and J ends, which lost 7 bases and 5 bases, there was a span of 11 bases. The CDR3 region is CASTPLGETQYF. CDR3 DNA sequence: TGTGCCAGCACCCCCCTCGGGGAGACCCAGTACTTC.

This chain uses TRBV30 with TRBJ1-4; D might be TRBD1 (5 bases). Germline CDR1 GTSNPN, CDR2 SVGIG (reference sequence). Trimming shortened V by 4 bases and J by 8 bases, and 14 bases separated the two germline ends. CDR3 length: 13 amino acids. CDR3 DNA sequence: TGTGCCTGGATTAACCCCGGGGGAGAAAAACTGTTTTTT. It encodes CAWINPGGEKLFF.

This clone was recorded a few times. J is TRBJ2-2 and V is TRBV5-4, with 7 bases lining up with TRBD1. Unmatched junction bases numbered 4, after V lost 3 bases and J lost 2 bases. Germline V gene sequence: CDR1 SGHNT, CDR2 YYREEE (reference sequence). This CDR3 contains 15 residues. CDR3 in amino acids: CASSYRGGNTGELFF. CDR3 sequence (DNA): TGTGCCAGCAGCTACAGGGGCGGCAACACCGGGGAGCTGTTTTTT. Looking up the rest from reference TRBV5-4 and TRBJ2-2 gives the full variable domain: ETGVTQSPTHLIKTRGQQVTLRCSSQSGHNTVSWYQQALGQGPQFIFQYYREEENGRGNFPPRFSGLQFPNYSSELNVNALELDDSALYLCASSYRGGNTGELFFGEGSRLTVL.

In its sample, this clone was seen a few times. V usage is TRBV7-2 and J usage is TRBJ2-1; 11 bases fit TRBD2. The length of the CDR3 is 16 residues. Germline V gives CDR1 SGHTA, CDR2 FQGNSA. Trimming took 5 bases from V and 6 from J; bases not matched to a gene: 9. The CDR3 DNA reads as TGTGCCAGCAGCCCGCTAACTAGCGGGGGCCGCAATGAGCAGTTCTTC. It translates to CASSPLTSGGRNEQFF.

The V gene is TRBV5-6, the J gene TRBJ2-5, with no clear D. V lost 3 bases and J 5 bases, leaving 14 bases between the germline ends. The CDR3 runs to 14 residues. CDR1 is SGHDT and CDR2 is YYEEEE in the germline V gene. For the CDR3, the DNA is TGTGCCAGCAGCTCTCCTACGTTAATGGAGACCCAGTACTTC. Amino acid sequence: CASSSPTLMETQYF.

The gene calls are TRBV5-1 and TRBJ2-5, with a tentative D call TRBD2 (6 bases). Trimming took 4 bases from V and 0 from J, leaving 13 bases between them. In germline, CDR1 is SGHRS, CDR2 YFSETQ. The CDR3 consists of 15 residues. CDR3 sequence reads: CASSKGLGNQETQYF. Written as DNA, the CDR3 is TGCGCCAGCAGCAAGGGACTGGGAAACCAAGAGACCCAGTACTTC.

Comment on this clone: The sample carries other DNA sequences with the same CDR3. The chain links TRBV29-1 to TRBJ2-6; possibly TRBD1 for D (5 bases). Trimming shortened V by 7 bases and J by 0 bases, and 7 bases separated the two germline ends. CDR1 and CDR2 from the germline V gene are SQVTM and ANQGSEA. The CDR3 covers 13 residues. In DNA form, the CDR3 reads TGCAGCGCTCAGGGCTCTGGGGCCAACGTCCTGACTTTC. It specifies CSAQGSGANVLTF.

This chain uses TRBV20-1 with TRBJ1-2; D uncertain. This CDR3 spans 8 amino acids. The ends were cut back, 3 bases at V and 8 bases at J, with 1 base in the middle. CDR1 is DFQATT and CDR2 is SNEGSKA in the germline V gene (reference sequence). CDR3 sequence reads: CSASGYTF. The CDR3 DNA reads as TGCAGTGCTAGCGGCTACACCTTC.

The rearrangement links TRBV10-3 to TRBJ2-2; D remains ambiguous. The germline V and J ends were trimmed by 6 bases and 6 bases, with 5 bases remaining between them. The germline gives CDR1 ENHRY, CDR2 SYGVKD. The CDR3 is 11 amino acids. CDR3 bases: TGTGCCATCAGAGGCCCCGGGGAGCTGTTTTTT. Amino acid sequence: CAIRGPGELFF.

The CDR3 here is CASSVARAGGYTF. CDR3 coding DNA: TGTGCCAGCAGCGTAGCCCGGGCCGGCGGCTACACCTTC. The rearrangement links TRBV9 to TRBJ1-2, with D hard to call. The ends were cut back, 0 bases at V and 8 bases at J, with 11 bases in the middle. This CDR3 region has 13 residues. Germline lookup yields CDR1 SGDLS and CDR2 YYNGEE.

The rearrangement links TRBV29-1 to TRBJ2-3; TRBD2 matches 9 bases. The germline CDR1 and CDR2 sequences are SQVTM and ANQGSEA. This CDR3 region has 15 residues. V was clipped by 7 bases and J by 3 bases; unmatched bases: 11. CDR3 nucleotides: TGCAGCGCCCGAGAGCGGGGGGCCTGGACAGATACGCAGTATTTT. It encodes CSARERGAWTDTQYF.

CDR3 DNA: TGTGCCAGCAGCCAAGGCAGGGGAGGGGCGGGGGCCAACGTCCTGACTTTC. The encoded protein is CASSQGRGGAGANVLTF. The V gene is TRBV11-2, the J gene TRBJ2-6; the D gene is possibly TRBD2 (7 bases). Trimming pared 5 bases from V and 4 bases from J, leaving 18 bases between. The CDR3 sequence is 17 residues long. CDR1 is SGHAT, CDR2 FQNNGV, per germline.

The J gene is TRBJ2-7, the V gene TRBV7-2; D perhaps matches TRBD1 (5 bases). The CDR3 has 11 residues. Trimming pared 2 bases from V and 6 bases from J, leaving 5 bases between. Germline CDR1 reads SGHTA; CDR2 reads FQGNSA. DNA of the CDR3: TGTGCCAGCAGCTTAAGGGGCGAGCAGTACTTC. Encoded protein: CASSLRGEQYF.

The chain has TRBV5-6 and TRBJ2-3; the D call may be TRBD1 or TRBD2 (5 bases each). Looked up from germline, CDR1 is SGHDT and CDR2 is YYEEEE. This CDR3 has 17 residues. V gave up 0 bases and J gave up 2 bases, with 16 bases separating them. The chain's CDR3 is CASSLARLGPNTDTQYF. For the CDR3, the DNA is TGTGCCAGCAGCTTGGCCCGCCTGGGACCGAACACAGATACGCAGTATTTT.

This clone was observed a single time. The V call is TRBV25-1, the J call TRBJ1-6; D unclear. The CDR3 extends over 15 amino acids. Looked up from germline, CDR1 is MGHDK and CDR2 is SYGVNS. V was clipped by 4 bases and J by 5 bases, with 12 bases between them. The CDR3 protein is CASSAPVGDNSPLHF. CDR3 in DNA: TGTGCCAGCAGTGCCCCTGTGGGTGATAATTCACCCCTCCACTTT.

This clone was counted only a few times. The chain combines TRBV18 with TRBJ1-4; D is unresolved. Trimming removed 5 bases from V and 7 bases from J, with 11 bases in between. Germline CDR1 KGHSH, CDR2 LQKENI. This CDR3 spans 13 amino acids. The CDR3 sequence: CASSFPSGEKLFF. CDR3 bases: TGTGCCAGCTCATTCCCATCGGGTGAAAAACTGTTTTTT.

Concerning this clone: Distinct nucleotide sequences in the sample also encode this CDR3. The chain links TRBV30 to TRBJ2-7; D remains unclear. Per germline, CDR1 GTSNPN and CDR2 SVGIG (reference sequence). The CDR3 totals 11 residues. The V end was cut by 0 bases, the J end by 0 bases, with 0 bases between. As DNA, the CDR3 is TGTGCCTGGAGTGTCTCCTACGAGCAGTACTTC. Its protein product is CAWSVSYEQYF.

The chain couples TRBV6-5 to TRBJ2-3, with 8 nucleotides matching TRBD2. V was pared by 6 bases and J by 4 bases, with 3 bases of the junction left unmatched. CDR1 is MNHEY and CDR2 is SVGAGI in the germline V gene. The CDR3 contains 13 residues. As DNA, the CDR3 is TGTGCCAGCAGCCGGGGGGGCCCAGATACGCAGTATTTT. It codes for CASSRGGPDTQYF.

This chain uses TRBV4-1 with TRBJ2-1, with D possibly matching TRBD1 (6 bases). Per the germline V gene, CDR1 is MGHRA and CDR2 is YSYEKL. Trimming took 0 bases from V and 2 from J, leaving 8 bases between them. The CDR3 sequence is 15 residues long. This CDR3 reads CASSQDRGTYNEQFF. As DNA, the CDR3 is TGCGCCAGCAGCCAAGACAGGGGAACCTACAATGAGCAGTTCTTC.

The chain links TRBV29-1 to TRBJ1-6; 7 bases agree with TRBD1. This CDR3 comprises 16 residues. Germline V gene data show CDR1 as SQVTM and CDR2 as ANQGSEA. V dropped 5 bases and J dropped 6; count of bases not matched to a gene: 13. The chain's CDR3 is CSVPGQAMSANSPLHF. CDR3 sequence (DNA): TGCAGCGTTCCCGGACAGGCAATGTCCGCTAATTCACCCCTCCACTTT.

This clone was seen a few times. The genes are TRBV27 and TRBJ1-2; 8 bases are shared with TRBD1. Germline V CDR1 and CDR2: MNHEY, SMNVEV (reference sequence). V shed 5 bases, J shed 3 bases, and the junction held 8 bases outside the gene matches. CDR3 length equals 15 residues. The CDR3 DNA sequence: TGTGCCAGCAGTACACGACAGGGGAATGACTATGGCTACACCTTC. Protein: CASSTRQGNDYGYTF.

The chain recombines TRBV25-1 with TRBJ1-2; D unresolved. Per germline, CDR1 MGHDK and CDR2 SYGVNS. The CDR3 has 12 amino acids. V was trimmed by 2 bases and J by 8 bases, leaving 9 bases between them. CDR3 nucleotides: TGTGCCAGCAGTGAACGGGTGGGGGGCTACACCTTC. Protein: CASSERVGGYTF.